This is a list of T cell receptor beta chains from one sample in a study of cytomegalovirus exposure and HLA in healthy donors. Produced via immunoSEQ multiplex PCR; TCRdb's table is partial and in-frame only. This sample has 100,000 to 150,000 clones; over 70% occur once, and the top ten carry roughly 1.5%. The sample was PBMCs. The origin of the receptors is a woman aged 18-29 years in good health and CMV-seronegative. Each CDR3 is given with its conserved first and last residue. Fields, in order: J gene, D gene, V gene, clone size, CDR3 protein, CDR3 DNA. The D gene is left open where the match is weak. Not all rows give a size; the values are once, few, many and, for expanded clones, a class.

>TRBJ2-2|.|TRBV10-3|few
CAISETENTGELFF
TGTGCCATCAGTGAGACAGAGAACACCGGGGAGCTGTTTTTT
>TRBJ2-5|.|TRBV7-6|.
CASSLVMGGLSGETQYF
TGTGCCAGCAGCTTAGTCATGGGGGGACTGAGCGGGGAGACCCAGTACTTC
>TRBJ1-1|.|TRBV6-5|few
CASSLLRDTEAFF
TGTGCCAGCAGCCTCTTACGGGACACTGAAGCTTTCTTT
>TRBJ2-7|.|TRBV25-1|few
CASSPPLGTMSGYEQYF
TGTGCCAGCAGTCCTCCTCTTGGGACAATGAGCGGTTACGAGCAGTACTTC
>TRBJ2-3|TRBD2|TRBV4-1|.
CASSRTVPGGRGDTQYF
TGCGCCAGCAGCCGTACCGTGCCGGGCGGGAGAGGAGATACGCAGTATTTT
>TRBJ2-7|.|TRBV29-1|.
CSYGGGGEQYF
TGCAGCTACGGGGGCGGGGGCGAGCAGTACTTC
>TRBJ1-4|.|TRBV30|once
CAWSLRQKLFF
TGTGCCTGGAGTTTGAGACAGAAACTGTTTTTT
>TRBJ1-2|TRBD1|TRBV9|.
CASSAPGQGARGYTF
TGTGCCAGCAGCGCTCCGGGACAGGGGGCGAGAGGCTACACCTTC
>TRBJ1-5|.|TRBV2|few
CASEGGNGSFKVNQPQHF
TGTGCCAGCGAAGGAGGGAATGGGTCGTTTAAGGTCAATCAGCCCCAGCATTTT
>TRBJ2-7|.|TRBV11-2|.
CASSLDHSYEQYF
TGTGCCAGCAGCTTAGACCACTCCTACGAGCAGTACTTC
>TRBJ2-1|.|TRBV27|.
CASSFSGPYNEQFF
TGTGCCAGCAGTTTTAGCGGACCCTACAATGAGCAGTTCTTC
>TRBJ2-3|TRBD2|TRBV11-2|.
CASRWREVEDTQYF
TGTGCCAGCCGTTGGCGGGAGGTTGAAGATACGCAGTATTTT
>TRBJ2-7|.|TRBV14|.
CASSQDKRQRYDEQYF
TGTGCCAGCAGCCAAGATAAGAGACAGAGGTACGACGAGCAGTACTTC
>TRBJ2-1|.|TRBV6-1|.
CASKSYNEQFF
TGTGCCAGTAAATCCTACAATGAGCAGTTCTTC
>TRBJ1-1|TRBD1|TRBV6-5|.
CASSPATGGGTEAFF
TGTGCCAGCAGTCCCGCCACAGGGGGTGGCACTGAAGCTTTCTTT
>TRBJ1-5|.|TRBV4-1|few
CASSQEQTFNQPQHF
TGCGCCAGCAGCCAAGAGCAGACATTCAATCAGCCCCAGCATTTT
>TRBJ2-5|TRBD2|TRBV30|.
CAWSVEVAGWGQETQYF
TGTGCCTGGAGTGTAGAGGTAGCGGGATGGGGACAAGAGACCCAGTACTTC